Listed here are 32 T cell receptor beta chains from one sample, sequenced in a study of PD-1 blockade in classical Hodgkin lymphoma. Profiling relied on immunoSEQ multiplex PCR, and the TCRdb table lists in-frame clones only, not all of them. The table has around 21,000 clones, roughly three quarters seen once. Time point in this sample: cycle 4 day 1 (C4D1), after 5 to 7 weeks of nivolumab. Each patient's relapse followed autologous stem cell transplantation, and brentuximab vedotin exposure varied. The sequenced sample was peripheral blood mononuclear cells (PBMCs), obtained before the fourth cycle of nivolumab. These receptors all stem from a human donor with classical Hodgkin lymphoma.

This chain joins TRBV6-1 and TRBJ1-3, with D maybe TRBD1 (5 bases). Trimming cost V 4 bases and J 0 bases, with 10 bases left between them. There are 15 residues in the CDR3. Germline V gene sequence: CDR1 MNHNS, CDR2 SASEGT. CDR3 DNA sequence: TGTGCCAGCAGTGGATATGGGACCTCTGGAAACACCATATATTTT. Residues: CASSGYGTSGNTIYF.

The chain employs TRBV7-7 and TRBJ2-5; 7 bases line up with TRBD2. The ends lost 5 bases at V and 5 bases at J; junction bases unmatched: 8. Germline V lookup: CDR1 SSHAT, CDR2 FNYEAQ (reference sequence). The CDR3 is 14 amino acids. The CDR3 region is CASSGGLAAETQYF. The CDR3 DNA is TGTGCCAGCAGCGGGGGTCTAGCGGCGGAGACCCAGTACTTC.

This rearrangement joins TRBV9 to TRBJ1-4; 10 bases align to TRBD1. CDR3 length: 15 amino acids. Trimming removed 1 base from V and 8 bases from J; junction bases left unmatched: 5. CDR1 is SGDLS and CDR2 is YYNGEE in the germline V gene. CDR3 nucleotides: TGTGCCAGCAGCGTAACCGGGACAGGGGTGGAAAAACTGTTTTTT. It is translated as CASSVTGTGVEKLFF.

V gene TRBV29-1 combines with J gene TRBJ2-1, with 9 bases that match TRBD2. Germline V gene lookup returns CDR1 SQVTM and CDR2 ANQGSEA. There are 13 residues in the CDR3. The V gene end was trimmed by 7 bases and the J gene end by 10 bases; junction bases not matched to a gene: 11. This CDR3 is CSGFGGGAREQFF. DNA for the CDR3: TGCAGCGGGTTTGGCGGGGGGGCCCGAGAGCAGTTCTTC.

The genes are TRBV11-2 and TRBJ2-1; D unclear. Germline CDR1 is SGHAT and CDR2 is FQNNGV. The CDR3 covers 15 residues. V lost 5 bases, J lost 3 bases, and 14 bases lay in between. The CDR3 here is CASSPQRSIYNEQFF. The CDR3 DNA follows: TGTGCCAGCAGCCCCCAGAGGTCAATCTACAATGAGCAGTTCTTC. Combining the CDR3 with reference TRBV11-2 and TRBJ2-1 gives the whole variable domain EAGVAQSPRYKIIEKRQSVAFWCNPISGHATLYWYQQILGQGPKLLIQFQNNGVVDDSQLPKDRFSAERLKGVDSTLKIQPAKLEDSAVYLCASSPQRSIYNEQFFGPGTRLTVL.

This chain joins TRBV7-2 and TRBJ2-2; possibly TRBD2 for D (5 bases). CDR1 and CDR2 (germline): SGHTA, FQGNSA. V was shortened by 5 bases and J by 13 bases, with 14 bases between the two germline ends. CDR3 length: 12 amino acids. In nucleotides, the CDR3 is TGTGCCAGCAGCCCCGGCGGGTTGGGGCTGTTTTTT. Amino acid sequence: CASSPGGLGLFF.

The chain uses TRBV6-6 and TRBJ1-1, with a weak D call TRBD1 (5 bases). From germline, CDR1 is MNHNY and CDR2 SVGAGI (reference sequence). This CDR3 contains 16 residues. The V and J ends lost 6 bases and 3 bases respectively, with 20 bases between them. The CDR3 here is CASSPPWGGMDTEAFF. DNA of the CDR3: TGTGCCAGCAGCCCCCCCTGGGGGGGGATGGACACTGAAGCTTTCTTT.

This clone was seen only a few times. This rearrangement joins TRBV19 to TRBJ2-7; 9 bases are shared with TRBD1. J was trimmed by 5 bases and V by 5 bases; bases with no gene match: 7. Germline V gives CDR1 LNHDA, CDR2 SQIVND (reference sequence). This CDR3 region has 14 residues. The CDR3 loop reads CASSFRTGVNEQYF. Written as DNA, the CDR3 is TGTGCCAGTAGTTTCCGGACAGGGGTTAACGAGCAGTACTTC.

The chain links TRBV6-6 to TRBJ1-5, with a possible D match to TRBD1 (5 bases). Trimming stripped 5 bases from V and 4 bases from J, with 12 bases between. Germline assignment: CDR1 MNHNY and CDR2 SVGAGI (reference sequence). CDR3 length equals 14 residues. DNA of the CDR3: TGTGCCAGCAGTACCGGGACGGGAAATCAGCCCCAGCATTTT. Amino acid sequence: CASSTGTGNQPQHF.

J is TRBJ2-1 and V is TRBV5-1, with D possibly being TRBD1 (6 bases). Germline V gene data show CDR1 as SGHRS and CDR2 as YFSETQ. The CDR3 runs to 13 residues. Trimming took 5 bases from V and 10 from J, leaving 16 bases between them. CDR3: CASSFTGIAEQFF. The CDR3 bases are TGCGCCAGCAGTTTTACAGGGATCGCCGAGCAGTTCTTC. Variable domain in full (rest from reference TRBV5-1 and TRBJ2-1): KAGVTQTPRYLIKTRGQQVTLSCSPISGHRSVSWYQQTPGQGLQFLFEYFSETQRNKGNFPGRFSGRQFSNSRSEMNVSTLELGDSALYLCASSFTGIAEQFFGPGTRLTVL.

The gene calls are TRBV30 and TRBJ2-2; 10 bases agree with TRBD1. V was pared by 0 bases and J by 3 bases, with 7 bases of the junction left unmatched. CDR1 GTSNPN and CDR2 SVGIG come from the germline V gene (reference sequence). The CDR3 covers 17 residues. In DNA form, the CDR3 reads TGTGCCTGGAGTGTACCCCTGACAGGGGGCTACACCGGGGAGCTGTTTTTT. Amino acids: CAWSVPLTGGYTGELFF.

The rearrangement uses TRBV5-1 and TRBJ1-1, with a weak D call TRBD1 (6 bases). The CDR3 is 14 amino acids. V lost 0 bases, J lost 1 base, and 7 bases lay in between. Germline assignment: CDR1 SGHRS and CDR2 YFSETQ. The CDR3 protein is CASSLAGANTEAFF. CDR3 sequence (DNA): TGCGCCAGCAGCTTGGCAGGGGCGAACACTGAAGCTTTCTTT.

The chain uses TRBV27 and TRBJ1-4, with a weak D call TRBD1 (5 bases). CDR3 length equals 14 residues. Trimming shortened V by 6 bases and J by 3 bases, and 11 bases separated the two germline ends. The germline V gene has CDR1 MNHEY and CDR2 SMNVEV (reference sequence). The CDR3 coding sequence is TGTGCCAGCAGGATCCAGGGTTCTAATGAAAAACTGTTTTTT. Its protein product is CASRIQGSNEKLFF. Looking up the rest from reference TRBV27 and TRBJ1-4 gives the full variable domain: EAQVTQNPRYLITVTGKKLTVTCSQNMNHEYMSWYRQDPGLGLRQIYYSMNVEVTDKGDVPEGYKVSRKEKRNFPLILESPSPNQTSLYFCASRIQGSNEKLFFGSGTQLSVL.

J is TRBJ1-1 and V is TRBV5-5; 9 nucleotides match TRBD1. V lost 5 bases and J lost 5; bases outside the gene matches: 7. CDR1 and CDR2 from the germline V gene are SGHKS and YYEKEE (reference sequence). The CDR3 totals 14 residues. CDR3 in amino acids: CASRPGTGRTEAFF. CDR3 sequence (DNA): TGTGCCAGCAGGCCCGGGACAGGGAGGACTGAAGCTTTCTTT.

The chain links TRBV11-2 to TRBJ2-5, with 10 bases aligning to TRBD1. V shed 5 bases and J 1 base; nucleotides not matched to a gene: 7. CDR1 and CDR2 from the germline V gene are SGHAT and FQNNGV. This CDR3 has 16 amino acids. The CDR3 sequence: CASSPSRTGGQETQYF. The CDR3 DNA is TGTGCCAGCAGCCCCTCCCGGACAGGGGGCCAAGAGACCCAGTACTTC.

V is TRBV7-2 and J is TRBJ2-3, with 7 bases matching TRBD2. Germline-derived CDR1 and CDR2 are SGHTA and FQGNSA. V shed 6 bases and J 2 bases; nucleotides not matched to a gene: 20. The CDR3 is 19 amino acids. As DNA, the CDR3 is TGTGCCAGCAGACCGGAGCGGGGCCGCCGAATAAGAACCACAGATACGCAGTATTTT. Protein product: CASRPERGRRIRTTDTQYF.

CDR3 amino acids: CASVRQGGTEAFF. The CDR3 nucleotides are TGTGCTAGTGTTCGGCAGGGGGGTACTGAAGCTTTCTTT. This chain uses TRBV12-5 with TRBJ1-1, with TRBD1 identical over 7 bases. V trimming: 7 bases; J trimming: 5 bases; junction bases outside the gene matches: 7. The CDR3 has 13 residues. Germline V gene data show CDR1 as LGHNT and CDR2 as FRNRAP.

The chain carries TRBV10-3 and TRBJ1-2; no clear D. Trimming took off 3 bases at V and 7 bases at J, with 6 bases between the two ends. From germline, CDR1 is ENHRY and CDR2 SYGVKD. The CDR3 consists of 11 residues. CDR3 sequence reads: CAISEQFGYTF. The CDR3 region has the DNA TGTGCCATCAGTGAACAGTTTGGCTACACCTTC.

The CDR3 spells CASSGGLRDRVKNIQYF. CDR3 nucleotide sequence: TGCGCCAGCAGTGGGGGGTTGAGGGACCGAGTCAAAAACATTCAGTACTTC. The rearrangement uses TRBV10-2 and TRBJ2-4; either TRBD1 or TRBD2 may supply D (5 bases each). The V end lost 4 bases, the J end lost 3 bases, and 19 bases lay between the germline ends. Germline V gene sequence: CDR1 WSHSY, CDR2 SAAADI. The CDR3 has 17 residues.

This chain connects TRBV7-9 to TRBJ2-1; 9 nucleotides line up with TRBD2. The V gene end was trimmed by 5 bases and the J gene end by 9 bases; junction bases not matched to a gene: 17. Germline V gene lookup returns CDR1 SEHNR and CDR2 FQNEAQ (reference sequence). CDR3 length: 17 amino acids. The CDR3 loop reads CASSQDIAGVVGSEQFF. The DNA of the CDR3 is TGTGCCAGCAGCCAAGATATAGCGGGAGTCGTGGGTAGTGAGCAGTTCTTC.

This chain joins TRBV19 and TRBJ1-4; tentatively, D is TRBD1 (6 bases). The CDR3 has 13 residues. The germline CDR1 and CDR2 sequences are LNHDA and SQIVND (reference sequence). V was cut by 4 bases and J by 12 bases, with 15 bases left in between. The CDR3 sequence: CASSSRTVLELFF. The DNA for the CDR3 is TGTGCCAGTAGTAGTCGGACAGTCTTGGAACTGTTTTTT.

The rearrangement links TRBV4-3 to TRBJ2-2; the match to TRBD1 covers 9 bases. Germline V CDR1 and CDR2: LGHNA, YSLEER. The CDR3 has 20 amino acids. V lost 0 bases and J lost 0; bases outside the gene matches: 11. This CDR3 reads CASSQEVVGTGFANTGELFF. The CDR3 region has the DNA TGCGCCAGCAGCCAAGAAGTAGTGGGGACAGGGTTTGCGAACACCGGGGAGCTGTTTTTT.

V is TRBV5-1 and J is TRBJ1-5; TRBD1 aligns across 7 bases. V was clipped by 0 bases and J by 3 bases; unmatched bases: 3. This CDR3 comprises 15 residues. Germline V CDR1 and CDR2: SGHRS, YFSETQ. The CDR3 spells CASSLGGQNNQPQHF. CDR3 sequence (DNA): TGCGCCAGCAGCTTGGGGGGACAGAACAATCAGCCCCAGCATTTT.

The rearrangement links TRBV30 to TRBJ2-7; tentative D call: TRBD2 (5 bases). CDR1 and CDR2 (germline): GTSNPN, SVGIG (reference sequence). The CDR3 totals 12 residues. With 2 bases removed from V and 8 bases from J, the gap between germline ends came to 13 bases. The chain's CDR3 is CAWSPTNSKQYF. The CDR3 bases are TGTGCCTGGAGTCCGACTAATTCCAAGCAGTACTTC.

The chain links TRBV9 to TRBJ2-3; 11 bases agree with TRBD2. V was pared by 3 bases and J by 7 bases, with 7 bases of the junction left unmatched. Germline CDR1 SGDLS, CDR2 YYNGEE. The CDR3 runs 15 residues. In DNA, the CDR3 is TGTGCCAGCAGCGCTGTAGCGGGGGGGCCGCATACGCAGTATTTT. Translated, it gives CASSAVAGGPHTQYF.

The genes are TRBV11-2 and TRBJ1-2; the match to TRBD1 covers 9 bases. V lost 1 base, J lost 7 bases, and 13 bases stayed unmatched. The CDR3 extends over 17 amino acids. CDR1 is SGHAT and CDR2 is FQNNGV in the germline V gene. The CDR3 here is CASSLGGQGGASGGYTF. The CDR3 DNA is TGTGCCAGCAGCTTAGGGGGACAGGGTGGGGCCTCGGGTGGCTACACCTTC.

This clone was recorded a few times. This chain's CDR3 is CASRRMAGGEQYF. CDR3 coding DNA: TGTGCCAGCCGACGGATGGCGGGGGGCGAGCAGTACTTC. The chain carries TRBV7-9 and TRBJ2-7; TRBD2 aligns across 8 bases. The germline V gene encodes CDR1 SEHNR and CDR2 FQNEAQ (reference sequence). This CDR3 is built from 13 residues. Germline trimming cut 8 bases from V and 6 bases from J; bases unmatched to any gene: 9.

The sample holds a few counts of this clone. The chain recombines TRBV19 with TRBJ1-1; no firm D call. The CDR3 covers 16 residues. CDR1 and CDR2 (germline): LNHDA, SQIVND (reference sequence). V gave up 5 bases and J gave up 0 bases, with 16 bases separating them. The CDR3 nucleotides read TGTGCCAGTAGTGCGCACAGAAAGCACTTGAACACTGAAGCTTTCTTT. Amino acids: CASSAHRKHLNTEAFF. The entire variable domain, with the rest obtained from reference TRBV19 and TRBJ1-1, is as follows: DGGITQSPKYLFRKEGQNVTLSCEQNLNHDAMYWYRQDPGQGLRLIYYSQIVNDFQKGDIAEGYSVSREKKESFPLTVTSAQKNPTAFYLCASSAHRKHLNTEAFFGQGTRLTVV.

The genes are TRBV19 and TRBJ2-2; D ambiguous. Trimming took off 4 bases at V and 5 bases at J, with 8 bases between the two ends. This CDR3 is 13 amino acids long. From germline, CDR1 is LNHDA and CDR2 SQIVND (reference sequence). The CDR3 reads CASSTLGTGELFF. CDR3 bases: TGTGCCAGTAGTACGCTAGGGACCGGGGAGCTGTTTTTT.

The chain recombines TRBV28 with TRBJ1-2, with D possibly TRBD1 on 6 matching bases. This CDR3 comprises 13 residues. Between the trimmed V and J ends, which lost 6 bases and 4 bases, there was a span of 12 bases. Looked up from germline, CDR1 is MDHEN and CDR2 is SYDVKM. CDR3 DNA: TGTGCCAGCAGGAACAGGGTTGGCTATGGCTACACCTTC. It yields the protein CASRNRVGYGYTF.

J is TRBJ2-2 and V is TRBV4-3; 8 nucleotides line up with TRBD2. CDR1 and CDR2 from the germline V gene are LGHNA and YSLEER. J was trimmed by 5 bases and V by 1 base; bases with no gene match: 12. This CDR3 contains 18 residues. The CDR3 protein is CASSQVWGASGWTGELFF. CDR3 nucleotides: TGCGCCAGCAGCCAAGTCTGGGGGGCTAGCGGGTGGACCGGGGAGCTGTTTTTT.

The rearrangement joins TRBV28 to TRBJ1-4; 11 nucleotides agree with TRBD1. The V segment lost 5 bases and the J segment 7 bases; nucleotides outside the gene matches: 9. The CDR3 totals 16 residues. The germline V gene encodes CDR1 MDHEN and CDR2 SYDVKM. The CDR3 sequence: CASSPRTGGSGEKLFF. The CDR3 DNA sequence: TGTGCCAGCAGTCCAAGGACAGGGGGCTCGGGTGAAAAACTGTTTTTT. Full variable domain (outside the CDR3, taken from reference TRBV28 and TRBJ1-4): DVKVTQSSRYLVKRTGEKVFLECVQDMDHENMFWYRQDPGLGLRLIYFSYDVKMKEKGDIPEGYSVSREKKERFSLILESASTNQTSMYLCASSPRTGGSGEKLFFGSGTQLSVL.